Below, 30 T cell receptor beta chains from the same sample are listed, as sequenced in a study of blood T cell repertoires in COVID-19. Measured with immunoSEQ multiplex PCR; TCRdb has only the in-frame clones, and not every one. In the table there are 35,000 to 45,000 clones, roughly 90% of which are singletons. The sample comprised peripheral blood. The receptors come from a man in his forties or fifties with active COVID-19.

This chain uses TRBV6-5 with TRBJ2-1, with TRBD1 identical over 8 bases. The V gene end was trimmed by 5 bases and the J gene end by 2 bases; junction bases not matched to a gene: 5. CDR3 length equals 15 residues. Germline V gene data show CDR1 as MNHEY and CDR2 as SVGAGI. The CDR3 DNA reads TGTGCCAGCAGTCCTCCGGGACAGGCCTACAATGAGCAGTTCTTC. Protein: CASSPPGQAYNEQFF.

The chain is built from TRBV5-1 and TRBJ2-1; 9 positions match TRBD2. The germline CDR1 and CDR2 sequences are SGHRS and YFSETQ. The CDR3 contains 13 residues. V lost 5 bases and J lost 9; bases outside the gene matches: 6. CDR3 nucleotide sequence: TGCGCCAGCAGTCGCGCGGGGGGGCCTGAGCAGTTCTTC. As protein: CASSRAGGPEQFF.

The V and J genes are TRBV9 and TRBJ2-7; tentative D call: TRBD2 (7 bases). The V gene's germline CDR1 is SGDLS and CDR2 YYNGEE. The CDR3 totals 14 residues. V was clipped by 4 bases and J by 0 bases, with 11 bases between them. CDR3 bases: TGTGCCAGCAGCCCGGGGGGCATCTCCTACGAGCAGTACTTC. Translated, it gives CASSPGGISYEQYF. The full variable domain, in which reference TRBV9 and TRBJ2-7 provide the parts outside the CDR3, is DSGVTQTPKHLITATGQRVTLRCSPRSGDLSVYWYQQSLDQGLQFLIQYYNGEERAKGNILERFSAQQFPDLHSELNLSSLELGDSALYFCASSPGGISYEQYFGPGTRLTVT.

The chain couples TRBV9 to TRBJ2-2, with D possibly being TRBD2 (5 bases). Trimming pared 3 bases from V and 4 bases from J, leaving 16 bases between. CDR3 size: 16 residues. In germline, CDR1 is SGDLS, CDR2 YYNGEE. CDR3 sequence (DNA): TGTGCCAGCAGCGCGTCAACTAGTCTCGGCACCGGGGAGCTGTTTTTT. This codes for CASSASTSLGTGELFF. Variable domain in full (rest from reference TRBV9 and TRBJ2-2): DSGVTQTPKHLITATGQRVTLRCSPRSGDLSVYWYQQSLDQGLQFLIQYYNGEERAKGNILERFSAQQFPDLHSELNLSSLELGDSALYFCASSASTSLGTGELFFGEGSRLTVL.

The chain couples TRBV19 to TRBJ1-1; a weak D match, TRBD1 (5 bases). The V and J ends lost 5 bases and 1 base respectively, with 8 bases between them. The germline V gene has CDR1 LNHDA and CDR2 SQIVND (reference sequence). The CDR3 runs 13 residues. CDR3 amino acids: CASSATGNTEAFF. CDR3 DNA sequence: TGTGCCAGTAGTGCCACAGGGAACACTGAAGCTTTCTTT.

The J gene is TRBJ2-6, the V gene TRBV5-5; 8 nucleotides line up with TRBD2. CDR3 length equals 19 residues. The germline gives CDR1 SGHKS, CDR2 YYEKEE (reference sequence). J gave up 2 bases and V 1 base, and 11 bases lay outside the gene matches. CDR3 bases: TGTGCCAGCAGCTTGAGGTTAGCTAGCGGGTTACCTGGGGCCAACGTCCTGACTTTC. Amino acids: CASSLRLASGLPGANVLTF.

This clone was observed once. The rearrangement uses TRBV5-4 and TRBJ2-7, with TRBD1 matching 11 bases. From germline, CDR1 is SGHNT and CDR2 YYREEE (reference sequence). V lost 8 bases and J lost 6; bases outside the gene matches: 7. This CDR3 is built from 13 residues. CDR3 region: CASTGQGAVEQYF. CDR3 DNA: TGTGCCAGTACCGGACAGGGGGCTGTCGAGCAGTACTTC.

This clone was seen only a few times. The chain is built from TRBV6-2 or TRBV6-3 and TRBJ1-2; 8 bases map to TRBD1. Germline lookup yields CDR1 MNHEY and CDR2 SVGEGT. CDR3 size: 16 residues. V lost 0 bases and J lost 3; bases outside the gene matches: 6. The CDR3 nucleotides are TGTGCCAGCAGTTACTCGAGTCCGGACAGGGACTATGGCTACACCTTC. Translated: CASSYSSPDRDYGYTF.

V gene TRBV5-8 combines with J gene TRBJ1-1, with 8 bases aligning to TRBD1. Germline CDR1 and CDR2: SGHTS and YDEGEE. V lost 4 bases to trimming and J lost 5 bases; unmatched junction nucleotides: 13. The CDR3 runs 16 residues. For the CDR3, the DNA is TGTGCCAGCAGCCCCGGGACAGGAAAGGTTATAACTGAAGCTTTCTTT. Translated: CASSPGTGKVITEAFF.

The chain recombines TRBV11-1 with TRBJ1-3; D gene uncertain. V gave up 1 base and J gave up 2 bases, with 6 bases separating them. The CDR3 is 14 amino acids. CDR1 and CDR2 (germline): SGHAT, FQDESV (reference sequence). The CDR3 loop reads CASSLGRTGNTIYF. The CDR3 DNA sequence: TGTGCCAGCAGCTTAGGTCGTACTGGAAACACCATATATTTT. The complete variable domain, with remaining parts taken from reference TRBV11-1 and TRBJ1-3, reads EAEVAQSPRYKITEKSQAVAFWCDPISGHATLYWYRQILGQGPELLVQFQDESVVDDSQLPKDRFSAERLKGVDSTLKIQPAELGDSAMYLCASSLGRTGNTIYFGEGSWLTVV.

This chain uses TRBV11-2 with TRBJ2-7; D might be TRBD1 (6 bases). Trimming pared 7 bases from V and 0 bases from J, leaving 10 bases between. There are 13 residues in the CDR3. Germline lookup yields CDR1 SGHAT and CDR2 FQNNGV. CDR3 protein: CASNPTGSYEQYF. In DNA form, the CDR3 reads TGTGCCAGCAACCCGACAGGCTCCTACGAGCAGTACTTC.

This rearrangement joins TRBV9 to TRBJ2-5; D is unresolved. The CDR3 consists of 14 residues. CDR1 SGDLS and CDR2 YYNGEE come from the germline V gene. V lost 4 bases and J lost 2, with 12 bases in between. The CDR3 DNA reads as TGTGCCAGCAGCACTCTGTCAAGACAAGAGACCCAGTACTTC. Translation gives CASSTLSRQETQYF.

The sample holds a few counts of this clone. V usage is TRBV2 and J usage is TRBJ1-5; the D is unclear. Germline CDR1 reads SNHLY; CDR2 reads FYNNEI. V was clipped by 8 bases and J by 0 bases, with 17 bases between them. CDR3 length equals 16 residues. The CDR3 protein is CASSRRQADSNQPQHF. The CDR3 nucleotides are TGTGCCAGCTCCCGCCGGCAGGCTGATAGCAATCAGCCCCAGCATTTT.

The chain carries TRBV10-1 and TRBJ1-1; weak D call: TRBD1 (5 bases). With 8 bases removed from V and 10 bases from J, the gap between germline ends came to 20 bases. The CDR3 sequence is 13 residues long. Germline V lookup: CDR1 WNHNN, CDR2 SYGVQD (reference sequence). The CDR3 loop reads CASRPKRAGGAFF. For the CDR3, the DNA is TGCGCCAGCCGCCCAAAGCGGGCTGGGGGAGCTTTCTTT.

This clone was seen a few times. As DNA, the CDR3 is TGTGCCAGCAGCGAAACAGGGGATGGAAACACCATATATTTT. It is translated as CASSETGDGNTIYF. The V call is TRBV7-9, the J call TRBJ1-3, with 7 bases fitting TRBD1. There are 14 residues in the CDR3. V lost 5 bases to trimming and J lost 3 bases; unmatched junction nucleotides: 4. Germline V gene sequence: CDR1 SEHNR, CDR2 FQNEAQ (reference sequence).

This chain connects TRBV5-1 to TRBJ1-1, with 7 positions matching TRBD1. Germline V lookup: CDR1 SGHRS, CDR2 YFSETQ. With 0 bases clipped from V and 5 bases from J, the junction kept 7 bases outside the gene matches. The CDR3 loop spans 15 amino acids. The CDR3 DNA sequence: TGCGCCAGCAGCTTGGGCTACAGGGGCATGACTGAAGCTTTCTTT. This gives the protein CASSLGYRGMTEAFF.

This chain links TRBV4-3 with TRBJ2-2, with D tentatively TRBD1 (5 bases). This CDR3 comprises 16 residues. Germline CDR1 reads LGHNA; CDR2 reads YSLEER. The V end was cut by 1 base, the J end by 0 bases, with 9 bases between. The CDR3 DNA reads TGCGCCAGCAGCCAAGTGGCAGGGCCGAACACCGGGGAGCTGTTTTTT. This translates into CASSQVAGPNTGELFF.

A single count supports this clone. J is TRBJ2-1 and V is TRBV3-1 (or the pseudogene TRBV3-2); maybe TRBD1 (6 bases). The CDR3 has 17 amino acids. Germline CDR1 and CDR2: LGHDT and YNNKEL (reference sequence). The ends were cut back, 3 bases at V and 0 bases at J, with 15 bases in the middle. The CDR3 loop is CASSQRTATSSYNEQFF. CDR3 DNA: TGTGCCAGCAGCCAGAGGACAGCGACAAGCTCCTACAATGAGCAGTTCTTC.

The CDR3 region is CASSSRPGLNTGELFF. The CDR3, as DNA: TGTGCCAGCAGTTCCAGACCGGGACTCAACACCGGGGAGCTGTTTTTT. The gene calls are TRBV2 and TRBJ2-2; D might be TRBD2 (6 bases). Trimming cost V 5 bases and J 2 bases, with 15 bases left between them. Germline V lookup: CDR1 SNHLY, CDR2 FYNNEI. The CDR3 consists of 16 residues.

This clone was seen a handful of times. The rearrangement links TRBV11-1 to TRBJ2-2; TRBD1 agrees at 7 bases. The CDR3 loop spans 15 amino acids. The junction had 8 bases not matched to a gene; V was cut back by 5 bases and J by 5 bases. Germline values: CDR1 SGHAT, CDR2 FQDESV (reference sequence). Here the CDR3 reads CASSPVETGTGELFF. CDR3 coding DNA: TGTGCCAGCAGCCCCGTGGAGACAGGGACCGGGGAGCTGTTTTTT.

This clone came up a few times. The rearrangement links TRBV5-1 to TRBJ2-5; TRBD2 aligns across 13 bases. The CDR3 is 17 residues long. Looked up from germline, CDR1 is SGHRS and CDR2 is YFSETQ. V shed 4 bases, J shed 5 bases, and the junction held 11 bases outside the gene matches. CDR3 sequence (DNA): TGCGCCAGCAGCCCCGGGACTAGCGGGGCGGGGGGTGAGACCCAGTACTTC. Amino acids: CASSPGTSGAGGETQYF. Based on the CDR3 plus reference TRBV5-1 and TRBJ2-5, the full variable domain is KAGVTQTPRYLIKTRGQQVTLSCSPISGHRSVSWYQQTPGQGLQFLFEYFSETQRNKGNFPGRFSGRQFSNSRSEMNVSTLELGDSALYLCASSPGTSGAGGETQYFGPGTRLLVL.

This clone was seen once. The chain recombines TRBV5-4 with TRBJ2-3; 9 bases line up with TRBD2. Looked up from germline, CDR1 is SGHNT and CDR2 is YYREEE (reference sequence). CDR3 length: 15 residues. Trimming cost V 4 bases and J 5 bases; bases outside gene matches: 8. The CDR3 loop is CASSPRLADVDTQYF. The CDR3 DNA sequence: TGTGCCAGCAGCCCCCGACTAGCGGACGTAGATACGCAGTATTTT.

The chain combines TRBV18 with TRBJ1-1; TRBD1 matches 9 bases. Germline V gene sequence: CDR1 KGHSH, CDR2 LQKENI. V shed 3 bases and J 0 bases; nucleotides not matched to a gene: 5. The CDR3 runs to 16 residues. The CDR3 is CASSPGTGLMNTEAFF. The CDR3 DNA sequence: TGTGCCAGCTCACCCGGGACAGGGCTCATGAACACTGAAGCTTTCTTT.

The chain employs TRBV7-8 and TRBJ2-1; possible D gene TRBD2, 6 bases. The V end was cut by 4 bases, the J end by 3 bases, with 13 bases between. CDR1 and CDR2 (germline): SGHVS, FQNEAQ. This CDR3 has 15 amino acids. CDR3 coding DNA: TGTGCCAGCAGCTCGGTGGGGGGAAGCTACAATGAGCAGTTCTTC. It is translated as CASSSVGGSYNEQFF. Together with reference TRBV7-8 and TRBJ2-1, the CDR3 gives the full variable domain: GAGVSQSPRYKVAKRGQDVALRCDPISGHVSLFWYQQALGQGPEFLTYFQNEAQLDKSGLPSDRFFAERPEGSVSTLKIQRTQQEDSAVYLCASSSVGGSYNEQFFGPGTRLTVL.

This CDR3 is CASSYGRGYEQYF. DNA of the CDR3: TGTGCCAGCAGTTATGGACGGGGCTACGAGCAGTACTTC. The chain is built from TRBV6-5 and TRBJ2-7; D might be TRBD2 (5 bases). Germline V gene lookup returns CDR1 MNHEY and CDR2 SVGAGI. CDR3 length equals 13 residues. V lost 3 bases to trimming and J lost 3 bases, with 9 bases between them.

The genes are TRBV27 and TRBJ1-2, with 8 nucleotides matching TRBD1. Germline V gene data show CDR1 as MNHEY and CDR2 as SMNVEV (reference sequence). The CDR3 is 15 residues long. V lost 6 bases to trimming and J lost 4 bases; unmatched junction nucleotides: 10. This CDR3 reads CASSLTGTGTYGYTF. The CDR3 nucleotides are TGTGCCAGCAGCCTGACCGGGACAGGCACCTATGGCTACACCTTC.

This clone has just one count. CDR3 nucleotide sequence: TGTGCCACCAGCGAATCTAGCTACAATGAGCAGTTCTTC. Protein: CATSESSYNEQFF. The chain combines TRBV24-1 with TRBJ2-1; unclear D gene. The CDR3 covers 13 residues. Germline V gene data show CDR1 as KGHDR and CDR2 as SFDVKD. V was pared by 7 bases and J by 3 bases, with 9 bases between.

This sequence joins TRBV6-1 and TRBJ2-3; 8 bases are a match to TRBD1. With V trimmed by 1 base and J by 2 bases, 2 bases remained unmatched. Germline CDR1 is MNHNS and CDR2 is SASEGT. The CDR3 extends over 15 amino acids. The CDR3 DNA reads as TGTGCCAGCAGTGAAGACCAGGGGGCCACAGATACGCAGTATTTT. Its protein is CASSEDQGATDTQYF.

This chain joins TRBV2 and TRBJ2-7; D gene unclear. The germline V and J ends were trimmed by 6 bases and 0 bases, with 15 bases remaining between them. The CDR3 is 15 residues long. Germline assignment: CDR1 SNHLY and CDR2 FYNNEI. CDR3 region: CASRAAAVYSYEQYF. For the CDR3, the DNA is TGTGCCAGCAGAGCCGCGGCGGTATACTCCTACGAGCAGTACTTC.

The chain links TRBV4-1 to TRBJ2-1; 7 nucleotides agree with TRBD2. Germline V gives CDR1 MGHRA, CDR2 YSYEKL. This CDR3 spans 14 amino acids. V dropped 5 bases and J dropped 8; count of bases not matched to a gene: 9. CDR3 in amino acids: CASSIERGADEQFF. CDR3 DNA: TGCGCCAGCAGCATCGAGCGGGGAGCCGATGAGCAGTTCTTC.